Listed below are T cell receptor beta chains from one sample, sequenced in a study of tumor-infiltrating lymphocytes in oesophageal squamous cell carcinoma. Each CDR3 protein gets one entry after TCRdb re-called the PCR reads with MiXCR. Found here are roughly 9,800 distinct CDR3 sequences, roughly 60% of them singletons; the top ten hold 25% to 30%. Sequencing input: esophageal tumor tissue. The receptors originated from a female donor with esophageal squamous cell carcinoma. CDR3s include the opening cysteine and the closing phenylalanine or tryptophan. D genes are given only for firm matches. Clone size appears in some rows only: once, few, many, or a class for an expanded clone.

v_gene,d_gene,j_gene,abundance,CDR3nt,CDR3aa
TRBV15,TRBD1,TRBJ2-3,few,TGTGCCACCAGCATCCAGGGGGCAGTGACAGATACGCAGTATTTT,CATSIQGAVTDTQYF
TRBV7-9,TRBD1,TRBJ2-5,many,TGTGCCAGCAGCTTAGTGGGACAGAATCTCCAAGAGACCCAGTACTTC,CASSLVGQNLQETQYF
TRBV11-2,TRBD2,TRBJ2-7,NA,TGTGCCAGCAGTTACTCAATTCTATCACGGGAGGGCCCTTACGAGCAGTACTTC,CASSYSILSREGPYEQYF
TRBV10-3,NA,TRBJ2-7,NA,TGTGCCATCAGTGGTACTCTAGCGCCGAGCTCCTACAATGAGCAGTACTTC,CAISGTLAPSSYNEQYF
TRBV7-2,TRBD2,TRBJ2-3,NA,TGTGCCAGCAGCCCGCGACTCACCGGGACTAGCGCGACAGATACGCAGTATTTT,CASSPRLTGTSATDTQYF
TRBV12-3/TRBV12-4,TRBD1,TRBJ2-1,NA,TGTGCCAGCAGTTTCGACAGGGGCTCCTACAATGAGCAGTTCTTC,CASSFDRGSYNEQFF
TRBV28,NA,TRBJ2-7,NA,TGTGCCAGCAACGGGGGTTCCCTGTCAGGGAGTTCCTACGAGCAGTACTTC,CASNGGSLSGSSYEQYF
TRBV24-1,NA,TRBJ2-6,NA,TGTGCCACCAGTGATTTGGGCACGACTGGGGCCAACGTCCTGACTTTC,CATSDLGTTGANVLTF
TRBV7-2,NA,TRBJ2-5,NA,TGTGCCAGCAGCTTGGTCAGAGGGGGAAGGGAGACCCAGTACTTC,CASSLVRGGRETQYF
TRBV7-6,TRBD2,TRBJ2-1,once,TGTGCCAGCAGCTCGCGGGGGAACTACAATGAGCAGTTCTTC,CASSSRGNYNEQFF
TRBV11-2,TRBD2,TRBJ2-3,NA,TGTGCCAGCAGGCCGTCCGGACTAGCGGGAGGCCTTCACGATACGCAGTATTTT,CASRPSGLAGGLHDTQYF
TRBV7-2,NA,TRBJ2-1,NA,TGTGCCAGCAGCTTGGGAATGGCCTACAATGAGCAGTTCTTC,CASSLGMAYNEQFF
TRBV6-6,NA,TRBJ2-7,NA,TGTGCCAGCTTACGGGACGGCCCCTCTTACGAGCAGTACTTC,CASLRDGPSYEQYF
TRBV6-1,NA,TRBJ1-2,medium-sized,TGTGCCAGCAGCCCAACAGAAATCTATGGCTACACCTTC,CASSPTEIYGYTF
TRBV28,NA,TRBJ2-1,NA,TGTGCCAGCAGTTTGTCCTTCCCCTCCTACAATGAGCAGTTCTTC,CASSLSFPSYNEQFF
TRBV6-1,NA,TRBJ1-3,many,TGTGCCAGCAGTGCTCATAGCTCTGGAAACACCATATATTTT,CASSAHSSGNTIYF
TRBV6-5,TRBD1,TRBJ2-4,NA,TGTGCCAGCAGGAGACAGGGGGCGCTTACCAAAAACATTCAGTACTTC,CASRRQGALTKNIQYF
TRBV11-2,TRBD2,TRBJ2-1,NA,TGTGCCAGCAGCTTAGTTGCGGGAGTTTCCTACAATGAGCAGTTCTTC,CASSLVAGVSYNEQFF
TRBV7-8,TRBD1,TRBJ1-2,NA,TGTGCCGTCAGGGACAGAGGCTATGGCTACACCTTC,CAVRDRGYGYTF
TRBV28,NA,TRBJ1-1,medium-sized,TGTGCCAGCAGTTACGGCAGTGAGAACACTGAAGCTTTCTTT,CASSYGSENTEAFF
TRBV7-3,TRBD2,TRBJ2-1,NA,TGTGCCAGCAGCCCCTCTAGCGGGGCTCAGGGCGAGCAGTTCTTC,CASSPSSGAQGEQFF
TRBV7-9,NA,TRBJ1-2,many,TGTGCCAGCAGCTTAGCCCCCCTGAATCCCTATGGCTACACCTTC,CASSLAPLNPYGYTF
TRBV7-8,NA,TRBJ2-3,NA,TGTGCCAGCAGCTCCCGGCCAGGGAGTACAGATACGCAGTATTTT,CASSSRPGSTDTQYF
TRBV7-2,NA,TRBJ2-7,NA,TGTGCCAGCAGCTTAGGGCAGGCCCACAATGAGCAGTACTTC,CASSLGQAHNEQYF
TRBV7-4,NA,TRBJ2-7,NA,TGTGCCAGCAGCTTGACCTCCTACGAGCAGTACTTC,CASSLTSYEQYF
TRBV5-8,TRBD1,TRBJ1-1,many,TGTGCCAGCAGCTCGAGGGACAGGGATGATTCTGAAGCTTTCTTT,CASSSRDRDDSEAFF
TRBV7-7,NA,TRBJ2-7,once,TGTGCTAGCAGCTTACCACACAGGGTCGGAGCCTACGAGCAGTACTTC,CASSLPHRVGAYEQYF
TRBV6-6,TRBD2,TRBJ2-1,large,TGTGCCAGCAGTTACGCCGGACTAGCGTTTTACTCGGCGTACAATGAGCAGTTCTTC,CASSYAGLAFYSAYNEQFF
TRBV7-2,NA,TRBJ2-1,NA,TGTGCCAGCAGCTTAACGGGGCAAAGCACCAAAAACATTCAGTTCTTC,CASSLTGQSTKNIQFF
TRBV7-2,NA,TRBJ2-3,NA,TGTGCCAGCAGCTTAGGGTTGTTGGGGGATCGCACAGATACGCAGTATTTT,CASSLGLLGDRTDTQYF
TRBV14,NA,TRBJ1-5,few,TGTGCCAGCAGCCCCGGGTTGGGGCGGCCCCAGCATTTT,CASSPGLGRPQHF
TRBV7-2,TRBD1,TRBJ1-1,NA,TGTGCCAGCAGGGGACAGTCTACGAACACTGAAGCTTTCTTT,CASRGQSTNTEAFF
TRBV28,NA,TRBJ2-7,NA,TGTGCCAGCAGTTTGAAGGGAACCGGCGAGCAGTACTTC,CASSLKGTGEQYF
TRBV7-2,NA,TRBJ2-3,NA,TGTGCCAGCAGCAACGACTACAAAAATACGCAGTATTTT,CASSNDYKNTQYF
TRBV7-2,NA,TRBJ2-1,NA,TGTGCCAGCAGCATAGGGATGGCAGGGAGCCAGTTCTTC,CASSIGMAGSQFF
TRBV12-3/TRBV12-4,NA,TRBJ2-5,NA,TGTGCCAGCAGTTTAAGAACTAGCTGGGAGACCCAGTACTTC,CASSLRTSWETQYF
TRBV7-9,NA,TRBJ2-7,few,TGTGCCAGCGAAGCCAGGAGTTCTTACGAGCAGTACTTC,CASEARSSYEQYF
TRBV11-2,NA,TRBJ1-4,NA,TGTGCCAGCAGCTTAGTAGGATCGGGAAATGAAAAACTGTTTTTT,CASSLVGSGNEKLFF
TRBV5-1,TRBD1,TRBJ2-3,NA,TGCGCCAGCAGCCCGACGGACAGGGGTTTGGGTTCACCCCTCCACTTC,CASSPTDRGLGSPLHF
TRBV7-2,NA,TRBJ2-3,few,TGTGCCAGCAGCTTGTCGGGGAGCACAGATACGCAGTATTTT,CASSLSGSTDTQYF
TRBV12-3/TRBV12-4,TRBD1,TRBJ1-6,NA,TGTGCCAGCAGTCGGTACAGGGGTTCACCCCTCCACTTT,CASSRYRGSPLHF
TRBV7-6,TRBD2,TRBJ2-5,NA,TGTGCCAGCAGCTTAGGAAGTCCGGGAGGGCAGGAGACCCAGTACTTC,CASSLGSPGGQETQYF
TRBV7-3,NA,TRBJ1-1,few,TGTGCCAGCAGCTTTGGGGGGGGGACTGAAGCTTTCTTT,CASSFGGGTEAFF
TRBV27,TRBD2,TRBJ2-1,few,TGTGCCAGCACAAAGAATCGGGGACTAGGAAACAATGAGCAGTTCTTC,CASTKNRGLGNNEQFF
TRBV7-2,NA,TRBJ2-7,NA,TGTGCCAGCAGCTTAGCGTACGGAGCAGACGAGCAGTACTTC,CASSLAYGADEQYF
TRBV6-1,NA,TRBJ2-6,hyperexpanded,TGTGCCAGCAGGGGTCAATCTTCTGGGGCCAACGTCCTGACTTTC,CASRGQSSGANVLTF
TRBV6-5,NA,TRBJ1-1,NA,TGTGCCAGCAGTGAAGGTGGGACTTTTGCTGAAGCTTTCTTT,CASSEGGTFAEAFF
TRBV7-2,TRBD1,TRBJ1-1,NA,TGTGCCAGCAGCACTCAGACAGGGGGAGGCACTGAAGCTTTCTTT,CASSTQTGGGTEAFF
TRBV20-1,NA,TRBJ1-1,NA,TGCAGTGCTAGTGACGGGAACACTGAAGCTTTCTTT,CSASDGNTEAFF
TRBV6-6,TRBD1,TRBJ2-5,NA,TGTGCCAGCAGCCCAGGGGGCGTGGAGACCCAGTACTTC,CASSPGGVETQYF
TRBV7-3,NA,TRBJ2-5,NA,TGTGCCAGCAGCTTAGAGGACACACCCACGGAGACCCAGTACTTC,CASSLEDTPTETQYF
TRBV7-2,TRBD1,TRBJ2-7,NA,TGTGCCAGCAGCAAAAATCCCGGACAGGGCTACGAGCAGTACTTC,CASSKNPGQGYEQYF
TRBV7-2,TRBD1,TRBJ1-1,NA,TGTGCCAGCAGCTTAGTTAGGGGGCGAGACACTGAAGCTTTCTTT,CASSLVRGRDTEAFF
TRBV7-3,TRBD1,TRBJ1-1,few,TGTGCCAGCAGCTCAGCGGACAGGGGATCTCGCACTGAAGCTTTCTTT,CASSSADRGSRTEAFF
TRBV18,NA,TRBJ2-1,NA,TGTGCCAGCTCACCAGACAATGAGCAGTTCTTC,CASSPDNEQFF
TRBV19,NA,TRBJ2-3,once,TGTGCCAGTAGTGGGCCCTTCACAGATACGCAGTATTTT,CASSGPFTDTQYF